This is a list of T cell receptor beta chains from one sample in a study of blood T cells in healthy people across ages. In TCRdb, the 5' RACE reads were re-called with MiXCR into one record per CDR3 protein. The sample yields nearly 800,000 distinct CDR3 sequences, roughly 25% seen once. The sample also formed part of further work on T cells of mothers and their children.

Sequenced: blood. The receptors come from a boy aged 5-17 years in good health. Both conserved end residues are part of each CDR3. D genes are given only for firm matches. Clone size, where shown, is once, few, many, or a class for clones that have expanded.

CDR3aa	CDR3nt	j_gene	abundance	d_gene	v_gene
CASSPGQVSYEQYF	TGTGCCAGCTCACCTGGACAGGTCTCCTACGAGCAGTACTTC	TRBJ2-7	many	TRBD1	TRBV18
CASSPDPRFPYNEQFF	TGCGCCAGCAGCCCGGACCCTAGATTTCCCTACAATGAGCAGTTCTTC	TRBJ2-1	-	-	TRBV4-3
CASSFWGFTEAFF	TGTGCCAGCAGCTTTTGGGGGTTTACTGAAGCTTTCTTT	TRBJ1-1	-	-	TRBV11-1
CASSQGVSGEETQYF	TGTGCCAGCAGCCAAGGCGTATCGGGGGAGGAGACCCAGTACTTC	TRBJ2-5	-	-	TRBV3-1
CASSSGTGGAYNEQFF	TGTGCCAGCAGTTCCGGGACAGGGGGCGCCTACAATGAGCAGTTCTTC	TRBJ2-1	-	TRBD1	TRBV6-5
CASSYSNEVYEQYF	TGTGCCAGCAGTTACTCGAACGAGGTCTACGAGCAGTACTTC	TRBJ2-7	few	-	TRBV6-5
CSGGQETQYF	TGCAGCGGGGGGCAGGAGACCCAGTACTTC	TRBJ2-5	many	-	TRBV29-1
CASSQDGSGMINHEQYF	TGCGCCAGCAGCCAAGATGGGTCAGGGATGATTAACCACGAGCAGTACTTC	TRBJ2-7	-	-	TRBV4-1
CASSYSRQRNTEAFF	TGTGCCAGCAGTTACTCCCGACAGAGGAACACTGAAGCTTTCTTT	TRBJ1-1	-	-	TRBV6-2/TRBV6-3
CSARGREHEQFF	TGCAGTGCTAGGGGCAGGGAGCATGAGCAGTTCTTC	TRBJ2-1	many	-	TRBV20-1
CASTPRVGVFNEKLFF	TGTGCCAGCACCCCCCGTGTAGGGGTGTTTAATGAAAAACTGTTTTTT	TRBJ1-4	-	-	TRBV6-6
CASSPTTGTNEKLFF	TGTGCCAGCAGCCCCACAACAGGGACTAATGAAAAACTGTTTTTT	TRBJ1-4	-	-	TRBV7-8
CASSLQVGLAAAETQYF	TGTGCCAGCAGCTTACAGGTGGGGCTGGCTGCGGCGGAGACCCAGTACTTC	TRBJ2-5	few	-	TRBV7-8
CSVEAGEWEDGYTF	TGCAGCGTTGAGGCAGGGGAATGGGAGGACGGCTACACCTTC	TRBJ1-2	-	-	TRBV29-1
CASSPVLQGIRQPQHF	TGTGCCAGCAGCCCAGTCCTTCAGGGAATACGGCAGCCCCAGCATTTT	TRBJ1-5	few	-	TRBV7-9
CASSLTQGGTYEQYF	TGTGCCAGCAGTTTAACCCAGGGAGGGACCTACGAGCAGTACTTC	TRBJ2-7	once	TRBD2	TRBV28
CASRSGNTIYF	TGTGCCAGCAGGAGTGGAAACACCATATATTTT	TRBJ1-3	many	-	TRBV28
CASSSRFTGELFF	TGTGCCAGCAGCTCCAGATTCACCGGGGAGCTGTTTTTT	TRBJ2-2	-	-	TRBV11-2
CSAIGGEGTQYF	TGCAGTGCCATAGGAGGGGAAGGGACCCAGTACTTC	TRBJ2-5	-	-	TRBV20-1
CASSLEDRVNQQYF	TGCGCCAGCAGCTTGGAGGACAGGGTGAATCAGCAGTACTTC	TRBJ2-7	few	TRBD1	TRBV5-1
CSVRQGDTEAFF	TGCAGCGTCCGACAGGGAGACACTGAAGCTTTCTTT	TRBJ1-1	few	TRBD1	TRBV29-1
CSARPQGGFTDTQYF	TGCAGTGCTAGACCACAGGGGGGCTTCACAGATACGCAGTATTTT	TRBJ2-3	few	TRBD1	TRBV20-1
CGLMGNNYEQYF	TGCGGACTCATGGGTAACAACTACGAGCAGTACTTC	TRBJ2-7	-	-	TRBV28
CSVETGSAGLRNETQYF	TGCAGCGTTGAAACGGGATCAGCGGGACTGAGGAATGAGACCCAGTACTTC	TRBJ2-5	-	TRBD2	TRBV29-1
CASSFSGDRYNEQFF	TGTGCCAGCAGCTTCTCCGGGGACCGATACAATGAGCAGTTCTTC	TRBJ2-1	few	-	TRBV7-2
CSVEDNLYGYTF	TGCAGCGTTGAAGATAACTTGTATGGCTACACCTTC	TRBJ1-2	few	-	TRBV29-1
CASSLAYETRGNEQFF	TGCGCCAGCAGCTTGGCTTACGAGACTAGGGGCAATGAGCAGTTCTTC	TRBJ2-1	-	-	TRBV5-1
CASRPRGADTQYF	TGCGCCAGCAGACCAAGGGGGGCAGATACGCAGTATTTT	TRBJ2-3	few	-	TRBV5-1
CASGSDGQGRSGANVLTF	TGTGCTAGTGGTTCAGATGGACAGGGCCGCTCTGGGGCCAACGTCCTGACTTTC	TRBJ2-6	few	TRBD1	TRBV12-5
CASSQDLEGGLNYGYTF	TGTGCCAGCAGCCAAGATCTTGAGGGTGGGCTTAACTATGGCTACACCTTC	TRBJ1-2	once	-	TRBV14
CASRRDRASGYTF	TGTGCCAGCAGGAGAGACAGGGCGAGCGGCTACACCTTC	TRBJ1-2	-	TRBD1	TRBV28
CASSLRGNTQYF	TGTGCCAGCAGTTTAAGGGGGAATACGCAGTATTTT	TRBJ2-3	many	-	TRBV28
CASTPSGSELKNIQYF	TGTGCCAGCACCCCTAGCGGGAGTGAACTTAAAAACATTCAGTACTTC	TRBJ2-4	few	TRBD2	TRBV7-9
CSVERLAGGPGETQYF	TGCAGCGTTGAACGGCTAGCGGGAGGGCCGGGGGAGACCCAGTACTTC	TRBJ2-5	few	TRBD2	TRBV29-1
CASRHRDKNTEAFF	TGTGCCAGCAGACACCGGGACAAGAACACTGAAGCTTTCTTT	TRBJ1-1	few	-	TRBV2
CASSSSAGLLEQYF	TGTGCCAGCAGTTCCTCAGCGGGCCTTCTTGAGCAGTACTTC	TRBJ2-7	few	-	TRBV27
CASSGRTGSYEQYF	TGTGCCAGCAGTGGGAGGACAGGCTCTTACGAGCAGTACTTC	TRBJ2-7	-	-	TRBV28
CASSLAFRTDYGYTF	TGTGCCAGCAGCTTAGCGTTCAGGACCGACTATGGCTACACCTTC	TRBJ1-2	-	-	TRBV7-2
CASTIDLPRGTEAFF	TGTGCCAGCACCATTGACCTCCCAAGGGGCACTGAAGCTTTCTTT	TRBJ1-1	few	-	TRBV28
CASSAQIEAFF	TGTGCCAGCAGCGCCCAGATTGAAGCTTTCTTT	TRBJ1-1	-	-	TRBV11-3
CATSRDRGTGTEAFF	TGTGCCACCAGCAGAGATAGGGGGACGGGCACTGAAGCTTTCTTT	TRBJ1-1	-	-	TRBV15